The next 24 T cell receptor beta chains were all read from a single sample in a study of T cell responses to AZD1222 COVID-19 vaccine. Method: immunoSEQ multiplex PCR; TCRdb's copy keeps in-frame clones and lacks some. The table records 60,000 to 75,000 clones, approximately 82% of them present only once. Sequencing used peripheral blood, obtained on day 0 of AZD1222 vaccination. These receptors all stem from an adult in good health.

This clone has more than one count but fewer than ten. The V call is TRBV5-5, the J call TRBJ2-2; perhaps TRBD1 as D (6 bases). Germline V gives CDR1 SGHKS, CDR2 YYEKEE (reference sequence). The CDR3 is 16 amino acids. Trimming stripped 7 bases from V and 4 bases from J, with 20 bases between. The CDR3 coding sequence is TGTGCCAGCGGTTCCGGGACAAGGACCCTCACCGGGGAGCTGTTTTTT. It is translated as CASGSGTRTLTGELFF.

The V gene is TRBV11-1, the J gene TRBJ2-5; 11 nucleotides agree with TRBD2. The CDR3 spans 14 residues. Looked up from germline, CDR1 is SGHAT and CDR2 is FQDESV (reference sequence). Germline trimming cut 5 bases from V and 3 bases from J; bases unmatched to any gene: 2. CDR3 amino acids: CASSQGLAEETQYF. CDR3 nucleotide sequence: TGTGCCAGCAGCCAGGGACTAGCGGAAGAGACCCAGTACTTC.

The chain couples TRBV6-4 to TRBJ2-6; TRBD1 matches at 8 bases. Losses at the gene ends were 4 bases for V and 0 bases for J; bases not matched to a gene: 5. From germline, CDR1 is MRHNA and CDR2 SNTAGT. The CDR3 contains 17 residues. The CDR3 coding sequence is TGTGCCAGCAGTGGGACAGGGTCGGACTCTGGGGCCAACGTCCTGACTTTC. Its translation is CASSGTGSDSGANVLTF.

The genes are TRBV15 and TRBJ2-2; D gene uncertain. This CDR3 has 19 residues. The V gene lost 1 base and the J gene lost 0 bases, with 18 bases spanning the gap. Germline V CDR1 and CDR2: LNHNV, YYDKDF (reference sequence). CDR3 DNA sequence: TGTGCCACCAGCAGAGTCGGGTGGGAACTTACAGCGAACACCGGGGAGCTGTTTTTT. Its protein product is CATSRVGWELTANTGELFF.

Only a few counts were recorded for this clone. V usage is TRBV6-5 and J usage is TRBJ1-5; D possibly corresponds to TRBD1 (5 bases). V was clipped by 5 bases and J by 4 bases, with 12 bases between them. This CDR3 comprises 14 residues. Germline CDR1 is MNHEY and CDR2 is SVGAGI. CDR3 protein: CASSPRQTNQPQHF. Here the CDR3 DNA reads TGTGCCAGCAGTCCCCGACAGACTAATCAGCCCCAGCATTTT.

This clone was seen a few times. The chain employs TRBV27 and TRBJ1-1, with no clear D. V dropped 5 bases and J dropped 1 base, with 11 bases sitting between them. The CDR3 contains 14 residues. Germline V gene data show CDR1 as MNHEY and CDR2 as SMNVEV (reference sequence). CDR3 sequence (DNA): TGTGCCAGCAGTCCCCAAGGATGGAACACTGAAGCTTTCTTT. Translated, it gives CASSPQGWNTEAFF.

The gene calls are TRBV11-2 and TRBJ2-7, with D maybe TRBD2 (6 bases). Trimming took 2 bases from V and 1 from J, leaving 9 bases between them. This CDR3 is 14 amino acids long. Germline V gene lookup returns CDR1 SGHAT and CDR2 FQNNGV. The CDR3 sequence: CASSLTSPSYEQYF. In DNA, the CDR3 is TGTGCCAGCAGCTTAACTAGCCCGTCCTACGAGCAGTACTTC.

The genes are TRBV28 and TRBJ1-2, with a possible D match to TRBD1 (5 bases). V lost 2 bases and J lost 7, with 17 bases in between. This CDR3 region has 15 residues. CDR1 is MDHEN and CDR2 is SYDVKM in the germline V gene. In DNA form, the CDR3 reads TGTGCCAGCAGTTTAAACCCCCGAGGGGCCGGTGGCTACACCTTC. This sequence encodes CASSLNPRGAGGYTF.

V gene TRBV7-3 combines with J gene TRBJ2-1, with a tentative D call TRBD2 (7 bases). Germline V lookup: CDR1 SGHTA, CDR2 FQGTGA. The V end lost 4 bases, the J end lost 5 bases, and 15 bases lay between the germline ends. The CDR3 has 15 residues. This CDR3 reads CASSSRGGNNNEQFF. The DNA of the CDR3 is TGTGCCAGCAGCTCTAGGGGGGGAAATAACAATGAGCAGTTCTTC.

The chain employs TRBV6-5 and TRBJ2-7; D is possibly TRBD1 (5 bases). V was trimmed by 5 bases and J by 2 bases, leaving 13 bases between them. Germline values: CDR1 MNHEY, CDR2 SVGAGI. The CDR3 consists of 14 residues. The CDR3 reads CASSKHRSTYEQYV. The CDR3 DNA reads as TGTGCCAGCAGTAAACACAGGAGCACCTACGAGCAGTACGTC.

The chain uses TRBV4-3 and TRBJ2-1; TRBD2 is a possible D gene (5 bases). Trimming took 0 bases from V and 0 from J, leaving 15 bases between them. The CDR3 sequence is 18 residues long. CDR1 and CDR2 from the germline V gene are LGHNA and YSLEER. The CDR3 nucleotides are TGCGCCAGCAGCCAAGATGGAAGGCTAGCAGGCTCCTACAATGAGCAGTTCTTC. It codes for CASSQDGRLAGSYNEQFF.

The chain links TRBV19 to TRBJ2-3, with D perhaps given as TRBD1 or TRBD2 (5 bases each). Trimming stripped 7 bases from V and 3 bases from J, with 14 bases between. The CDR3 is 14 residues long. Germline V gene data show CDR1 as LNHDA and CDR2 as SQIVND (reference sequence). This CDR3 reads CASNRGGGTDTQYF. The CDR3 coding sequence is TGTGCCAGTAACCGTGGGGGTGGGACAGATACGCAGTATTTT.

The chain uses TRBV6-6 and TRBJ2-1; D perhaps matches TRBD2 (5 bases). Germline V gene data show CDR1 as MNHNY and CDR2 as SVGAGI (reference sequence). The CDR3 loop spans 12 amino acids. Trimming pared 5 bases from V and 4 bases from J, leaving 6 bases between. The CDR3 nucleotides are TGTGCCAGCAGTGGGAGTTACAATGAGCAGTTCTTC. Translating gives CASSGSYNEQFF.

This clone has just a few counts. The chain is built from TRBV19 and TRBJ1-5; D possibly corresponds to TRBD1 (6 bases). In germline, CDR1 is LNHDA, CDR2 SQIVND (reference sequence). This CDR3 has 15 amino acids. V lost 5 bases, J lost 4 bases, and 15 bases lay in between. The CDR3 sequence is CASSGRTVSNQPQHF. CDR3 coding DNA: TGTGCCAGTAGTGGACGGACAGTTAGTAATCAGCCCCAGCATTTT.

The chain is built from TRBV6-5 and TRBJ1-5; 9 bases agree with TRBD1. V shed 0 bases and J 5 bases; nucleotides not matched to a gene: 2. This CDR3 comprises 15 residues. The germline gives CDR1 MNHEY, CDR2 SVGAGI. In DNA form, the CDR3 reads TGTGCCAGCAGTTACTCCGGGACAGGGCATCAGCCCCAGCATTTT. Amino acid sequence: CASSYSGTGHQPQHF.

The chain has TRBV7-2 and TRBJ2-3, with unresolved D. The CDR3 totals 13 residues. Germline V gives CDR1 SGHTA, CDR2 FQGNSA. Trimming took off 6 bases at V and 0 bases at J, with 7 bases between the two ends. CDR3 nucleotides: TGTGCCAGCAGGGCTTCGAGCACAGATACGCAGTATTTT. Protein product: CASRASSTDTQYF.

The sample holds one count of this clone. The V call is TRBV6-5, the J call TRBJ1-1, with 8 bases aligning to TRBD1. This CDR3 is built from 14 residues. The trim removed 8 bases at V and 0 bases at J, leaving 5 bases unmatched. The germline CDR1 and CDR2 sequences are MNHEY and SVGAGI. The CDR3 loop is CASVPGGLNTEAFF. For the CDR3, the DNA is TGTGCCAGCGTTCCAGGGGGCTTGAACACTGAAGCTTTCTTT.

The genes are TRBV2 and TRBJ2-6, with D unresolved. The CDR3 consists of 15 residues. Germline CDR1 SNHLY, CDR2 FYNNEI. The V end lost 3 bases, the J end lost 1 base, and 7 bases lay between the germline ends. The CDR3 here is CASSELLSGANVLTF. CDR3 bases: TGTGCCAGCAGTGAGCTGTTGTCTGGGGCCAACGTCCTGACTTTC.

The rearrangement uses TRBV20-1 and TRBJ2-1, with 7 bases fitting TRBD1. V shed 3 bases, J shed 3 bases, and the junction held 5 bases outside the gene matches. The germline gives CDR1 DFQATT, CDR2 SNEGSKA (reference sequence). The CDR3 is 14 residues long. The CDR3 loop reads CSASTWDSYNEQFF. The CDR3 DNA is TGCAGTGCTAGTACATGGGACAGCTACAATGAGCAGTTCTTC.

This clone showed up just once. This chain joins TRBV23-1 and TRBJ1-1; D is ambiguous. TRBV23-1 is noted as an ORF with a role that remains uncertain. The CDR3 runs to 13 residues. Trimming took 5 bases from V and 6 from J, leaving 13 bases between them. For the CDR3, the DNA is TGCGCCAGCAGTGAACAGTCTTCCCCTGAAGCTTTCTTT. Encoded protein: CASSEQSSPEAFF.

The genes are TRBV7-8 and TRBJ2-6; no reliable D call. Germline V gene sequence: CDR1 SGHVS, CDR2 FQNEAQ. With 3 bases removed from V and 4 bases from J, the gap between germline ends came to 13 bases. The CDR3 consists of 16 residues. CDR3 amino acids: CASSFSPLSGANVLTF. CDR3 nucleotides: TGTGCCAGCAGCTTCTCGCCCTTAAGCGGGGCCAACGTCCTGACTTTC.

The chain is built from TRBV3-1 (or the pseudogene TRBV3-2) and TRBJ2-1; 9 bases align to TRBD1. Trimming removed 4 bases from V and 2 bases from J; junction bases left unmatched: 3. Germline values: CDR1 LGHDT, CDR2 YNNKEL (reference sequence). The CDR3 contains 15 residues. This chain's CDR3 is CASSPTGGAYNEQFF. The CDR3 DNA reads TGTGCCAGCAGCCCCACAGGGGGCGCCTACAATGAGCAGTTCTTC.

The chain joins TRBV3-1 (or the pseudogene TRBV3-2) to TRBJ2-1; TRBD2 matches at 12 bases. Trimming removed 3 bases from V and 5 bases from J; junction bases left unmatched: 8. The CDR3 extends over 17 amino acids. Germline V lookup: CDR1 LGHDT, CDR2 YNNKEL (reference sequence). The CDR3 region is CASSHSTSGRSDNEQFF. The DNA of the CDR3 is TGTGCCAGCAGCCATTCAACTAGCGGGAGGTCAGACAATGAGCAGTTCTTC.

The rearrangement uses TRBV23-1 and TRBJ1-2; the match to TRBD1 covers 10 bases. Being an ORF, TRBV23-1 has a function that is uncertain. J was trimmed by 0 bases and V by 0 bases; bases with no gene match: 7. This CDR3 comprises 18 residues. The CDR3 nucleotides read TGCGCCAGCAGTCAATCAAGGGACAGGGGTCGGGCTAACTATGGCTACACCTTC. Residues: CASSQSRDRGRANYGYTF.